This T cell receptor (beta chain) was recorded in a study of blood T cells in healthy people across ages. Study outcomes and limitations: The recorded TCR beta diversity per million T cells decreased in a roughly linear manner with age.

The authors isolated at least 6 million PBMCs per sample. Regarding this clonotype: Antigen unknown.

Primers used in a second PCR of about 6 to 11 cycles were a sample-barcoded 5' primer and a J-beta primer mix. TCRdb processed the 5' RACE reads anew with MiXCR; each CDR3 protein has one entry. The table records fewer than 1.5 million distinct CDR3 sequences, around two fifths of them present only once. The CDR3 loop spans 13 amino acids. Germline V gene lookup returns CDR1 DFQATT and CDR2 SNEGSKA (reference sequence). The V and J ends lost 1 base and 4 bases respectively, with 10 bases between them. The material sequenced was blood. The genes are TRBV20-1 and TRBJ2-5, with D tentatively TRBD2 (5 bases). This TCR derives from a woman aged 18 to 35 in good health. The DNA of the CDR3 is TGCAGTGCTAGAGTAGTGACTACAGAGACCCAGTACTTC. Translating it yields CSARVVTTETQYF.